Many counts were recorded for the clone carrying this T cell receptor beta chain. The target antigen is unknown. This sample is part of a study of blood T cells in healthy people across ages. Study-level findings and limits: Per million T cells, TCR beta diversity dropped roughly linearly as age increased. Among long-lived donors, naive CD4+ cells were more numerous and diversity higher than in aged donors.

A second PCR of 7 to 11 cycles used a sample-barcoded 5' primer and a J-beta primer mix. TCRdb re-called the 5' RACE reads through MiXCR, storing one row per CDR3 protein. The sample has approximately 1.5 million distinct CDR3 sequences, about 35% seen once; the top ten hold approximately 10%. V was clipped by 2 bases and J by 6 bases, with 15 bases between them. The CDR3 sequence is 16 residues long. The germline CDR1 and CDR2 sequences are SGHRS and YFSETQ. Investigators took about 10 milliliters of peripheral blood from every donor. The sequencing input was blood. The chain couples TRBV5-1 to TRBJ1-6; D gene ambiguous. This clonotype was obtained from a woman aged 30 to 39 in good health. The CDR3 bases are TGCGCCAGCAGCTTAACCGGTGGACTCATTAATTCACCCCTCCACTTT. It specifies CASSLTGGLINSPLHF.